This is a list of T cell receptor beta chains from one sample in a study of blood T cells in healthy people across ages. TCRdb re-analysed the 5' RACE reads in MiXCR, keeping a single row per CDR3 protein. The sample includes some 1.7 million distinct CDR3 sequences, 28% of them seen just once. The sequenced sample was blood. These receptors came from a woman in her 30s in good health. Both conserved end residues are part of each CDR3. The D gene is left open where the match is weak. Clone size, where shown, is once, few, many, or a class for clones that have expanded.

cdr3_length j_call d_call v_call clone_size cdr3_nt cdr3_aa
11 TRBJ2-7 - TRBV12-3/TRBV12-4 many TGTGCCAGCAGTCTCCGGGACGAGCAGTACTTC CASSLRDEQYF
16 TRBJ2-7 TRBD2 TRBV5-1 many TGCGCCAGCAGCTTGAGGGGCAGCGGGGACTCCTACGAGCAGTACTTC CASSLRGSGDSYEQYF
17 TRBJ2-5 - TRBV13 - TGTGCCAGCAGCAACGTGCCACCCCGCGCAACGAGGGGGACCCAGTACTTC CASSNVPPRATRGTQYF
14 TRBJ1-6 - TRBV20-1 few TGCAGTGCTAGAGAGCAGGGGAAGCGTTCACCCCTCCACTTT CSAREQGKRSPLHF
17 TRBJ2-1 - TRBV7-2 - TGTGCCAGCAGCTTCTTGCTCCGCCTAGCGCCAGGCCTTAAGCAGTTCTTC CASSFLLRLAPGLKQFF
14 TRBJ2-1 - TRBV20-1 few TGCAGTGCGAACTTCCAGTTAGGGTACAATGAGCAGTTCTTC CSANFQLGYNEQFF
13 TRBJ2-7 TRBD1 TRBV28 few TGTGCCCGCAGTGCGCAGGGGGCGAGCGAGCAGTACTTC CARSAQGASEQYF
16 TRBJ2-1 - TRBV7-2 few TGTGCCAGCAGCTTAGGTTGGCAGCGGGCAACCAATGAGCAGTTCTTC CASSLGWQRATNEQFF
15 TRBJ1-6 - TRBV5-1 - TGCGCCAGCAGCGCCGTGGGGGAGGGGTGGAGTTCCCTCCACTTT CASSAVGEGWSSLHF
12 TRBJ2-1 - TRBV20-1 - TGCAGGGCTAGAGCCGGGGACAATGAGCAGTTCTTC CRARAGDNEQFF
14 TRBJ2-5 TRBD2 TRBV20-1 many TGCAGTGCTAGACAGGGAGGGGACCAAGAGACCCAGTACTTC CSARQGGDQETQYF
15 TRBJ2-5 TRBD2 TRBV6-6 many TGTGCCAGCAGTCCTAGCGGGGGCGACGGAGAGACCCAGTACTTC CASSPSGGDGETQYF
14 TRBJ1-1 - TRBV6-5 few TGTGCCAGCAGTTCCCCGTACCGGAACACTGAAGCTTTCTTT CASSSPYRNTEAFF
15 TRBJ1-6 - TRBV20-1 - TGCAGTGCTAGTGTGGGGAGCTCCTATAATTCACCCCTCCACTTT CSASVGSSYNSPLHF
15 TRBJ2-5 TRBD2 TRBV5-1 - TGCGCCAGCAGCTCGGCAGGACTAGAAGTGGAGACCCAGTACTTC CASSSAGLEVETQYF
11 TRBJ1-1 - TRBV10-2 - TGCGCCAGCAGTGTGGGCGGTGAAGCTTTCTTT CASSVGGEAFF
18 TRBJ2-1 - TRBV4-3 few TGCGCCAGCAGCCAAGATTGGGCCGGAGTAGGTTTCTGGAATGAGCAGTTCTTC CASSQDWAGVGFWNEQFF
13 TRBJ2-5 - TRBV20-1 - TGCAGTGCCTATCGCGGGCACCAAGAGACCCAGTACTTC CSAYRGHQETQYF
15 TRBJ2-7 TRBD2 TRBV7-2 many TGTGCCAGCAGCTTTCAGGGGACTAGCGGCTACGAGCAGTACTTC CASSFQGTSGYEQYF
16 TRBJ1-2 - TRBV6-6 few TGTGCCAGCAGTTACTCCGCAGGGCAGGATGACTATGGCTACACCTTC CASSYSAGQDDYGYTF
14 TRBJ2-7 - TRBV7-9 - TGTGCCAGCAGCAAACCGGGACAAACCTACGAGCAGTACTTC CASSKPGQTYEQYF
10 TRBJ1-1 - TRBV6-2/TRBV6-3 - TGTGCCAGCGGGAATGGGGCGGCTTTCTTT CASGNGAAFF
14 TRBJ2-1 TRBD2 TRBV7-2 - TGTGCCAGCAGCCGCGGACTAGCGGGGGTGGAGCAGTTCTTC CASSRGLAGVEQFF
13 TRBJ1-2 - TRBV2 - TGTGCCAGCAGTGCGGCGGCCGAATATGGCTACACCTTC CASSAAAEYGYTF
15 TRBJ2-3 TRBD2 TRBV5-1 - TGCGCCACCAGGACGCTAGCGGGGGGTTCGGATACGCAGTATTTT CATRTLAGGSDTQYF
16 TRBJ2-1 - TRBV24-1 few TGTGCCACCAGTGATTTTAAGCTTGGACCCTACAATGAGCAGTTCTTC CATSDFKLGPYNEQFF